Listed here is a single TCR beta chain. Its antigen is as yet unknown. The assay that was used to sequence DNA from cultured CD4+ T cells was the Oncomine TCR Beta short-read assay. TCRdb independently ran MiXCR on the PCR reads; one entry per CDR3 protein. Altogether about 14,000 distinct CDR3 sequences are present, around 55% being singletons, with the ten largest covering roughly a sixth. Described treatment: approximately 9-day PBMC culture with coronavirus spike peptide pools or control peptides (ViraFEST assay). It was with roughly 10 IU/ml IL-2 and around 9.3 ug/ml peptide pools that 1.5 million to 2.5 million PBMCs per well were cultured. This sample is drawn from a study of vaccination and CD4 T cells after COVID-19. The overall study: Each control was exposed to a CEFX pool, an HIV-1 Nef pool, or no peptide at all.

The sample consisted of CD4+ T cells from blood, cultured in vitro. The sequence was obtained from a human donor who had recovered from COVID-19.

The CDR3 spells CASSSQGGWETQYF. The CDR3 DNA sequence: TGTGCCAGCAGCTCCCAGGGGGGATGGGAGACCCAGTACTTC. This chain connects TRBV7-6 to TRBJ2-5; D might be TRBD1 (7 bases). Germline values: CDR1 SGHVS, CDR2 FNYEAQ. The germline V and J ends were trimmed by 4 bases and 5 bases, with 14 bases remaining between them. CDR3 size: 14 residues.